There are many counts of the clone carrying this T cell receptor beta chain. Its target is not known. V gave up 4 bases and J gave up 4 bases; unmatched junction bases: 9. This CDR3 spans 16 amino acids. The germline CDR1 and CDR2 sequences are SGHRS and YFSETQ. Preparation of TCR beta libraries was done by quantitative 5'-RACE with molecular barcodes. MiXCR, run by TCRdb on the 5' RACE reads, gives a single entry per CDR3 protein. The table lists a few hundred thousand distinct CDR3 sequences, roughly 13% of them singletons, with approximately 6.3% in the top ten. These data belong to a study of CD8 T cells in ankylosing spondylitis. Whole-study results and caveats: CD8+ by phenotype, disease-linked clones were relatively rare in peripheral blood. The study looked at matched synovial fluid samples from ankylosing spondylitis patients. Disease-linked clones were reported to be significantly enriched there. Earlier authors reported some of these motif variants in reactive arthritis synovial fluid and blood. Ankylosing spondylitis blood appeared to carry a characteristic TCR beta motif of seven to nine highly homologous variants.

This chain connects TRBV5-1 to TRBJ2-7; 12 nucleotides line up with TRBD2. The receptor's source is a male donor with ankylosing spondylitis. Sequencing used blood, either unsorted or a sorted T cell fraction (not recorded which). DNA for the CDR3: TGCGCCAGCAGCCGCCTGACTAGCGGGAGATTGTACGAGCAGTACTTC. Translation: CASSRLTSGRLYEQYF.